This TCR beta chain was sequenced during a study of blood T cell repertoires in COVID-19. At the level of the study: COVID-19 samples, acute and convalescent, were from the United States, Italy and Spain. PBMCs, B-cell-depleted T cells, or T cells were the source of the cDNA or gDNA that made up the material.

Only one count was recorded for this clone. Germline V gene sequence: CDR1 KGHSH, CDR2 LQKENI. There are 11 residues in the CDR3. Trimming cost V 5 bases and J 7 bases, with 6 bases left between them. Methods used by the authors: Using reference gene primer amplification, nucleated cell counts were estimated. Data came from immunoSEQ multiplex PCR; TCRdb stores just in-frame clones and leaves some out. For V, J and clone size, that table is used; D and trimming come from the DNA. The sample consists of about 300,000 clones, 80% to 95% of them appearing once. Patients of the Seattle cohort, enrolled during active infection, were followed longitudinally.

The TCR was taken from a woman aged 25 to 39 with COVID-19, enrolled during active disease. The rearrangement joins TRBV18 to TRBJ2-1, with a possible D match to TRBD2 (5 bases). The sequenced sample was peripheral blood. CDR3 in DNA: TGTGCCAGCTCAACGGGGAATGAGCAGTTCTTC. The encoded protein is CASSTGNEQFF.